The 12 T cell receptor beta chains given below trace back to one sample, sequenced in a study of Graves' ophthalmopathy and Graves' hyperthyroidism. RNA served as the template for amplifying TCR beta CDR3 regions. The library came from an HTBI-primed first-round RT-PCR and a second-round multiplex PCR. MiXCR, applied by TCRdb to the multiplex PCR reads, yields one record per CDR3 protein. The sample has about 620,000 distinct CDR3 sequences, over 20% seen once; the top ten hold around 6.5%. Sequencing was performed on peripheral blood. The receptors were sampled from a woman under 30 with stable Graves' hyperthyroidism. Some clones in this sample may be carry-over from other donors' samples.

This clonotype was detected ten times or more. The chain links TRBV2 to TRBJ1-5; D unresolved. The CDR3 loop spans 14 amino acids. Trimming removed 4 bases at V and 8 bases at J, with 15 bases between. The germline V gene has CDR1 SNHLY and CDR2 FYNNEI. The CDR3 DNA reads TGTGCCAGCAGTGCAGGAGGGTTGACGGAGCCCCAGCATTTT. Protein sequence: CASSAGGLTEPQHF.

At least ten counts were recorded for this clonotype. The chain is built from TRBV6-5 and TRBJ1-5, with D perhaps TRBD1 (6 bases). The CDR3 has 14 residues. V was cut by 4 bases and J by 5 bases, with 12 bases left in between. From germline, CDR1 is MNHEY and CDR2 SVGAGI. The CDR3 sequence: CASSSGTLDQPQHF. The DNA of the CDR3 is TGTGCCAGCAGTTCTGGGACATTGGATCAGCCCCAGCATTTT.

Concerning this clonotype: A much larger clone lies one base from this, so it may be a read error. The chain carries TRBV29-1 and TRBJ1-2, with a possible D match to TRBD1 (5 bases). Germline V CDR1 and CDR2: SQVTM, ANQGSEA. The CDR3 is 12 amino acids. The CDR3 region is CSVATVNYGHTF. The CDR3 coding sequence is TGCAGCGTTGCGACAGTTAACTATGGCCACACCTTC.

This clonotype has more than one count but fewer than ten. V is TRBV4-1 and J is TRBJ1-5; D is unresolved. V was pared by 4 bases and J by 1 base, with 14 bases between. Germline CDR1 MGHRA, CDR2 YSYEKL. The CDR3 has 16 residues. CDR3 nucleotide sequence: TGCGCCAGCAGCCGAACGGGGTTGGGGAGCAATCAGCCCCAGCATTTT. Protein sequence: CASSRTGLGSNQPQHF.

The V gene is TRBV12-3 or TRBV12-4, the J gene TRBJ1-1; 7 nucleotides agree with TRBD1. The V segment lost 7 bases and the J segment 6 bases; nucleotides outside the gene matches: 8. The CDR3 runs to 13 residues. CDR3 amino acids: CASTEGAPAEAFF. The CDR3 coding sequence is TGTGCCAGCACAGAGGGGGCGCCGGCTGAAGCTTTCTTT.

This clonotype was counted many times. The rearrangement uses TRBV30 and TRBJ1-1, with no clear D. Trimming shortened V by 4 bases and J by 7 bases, and 13 bases separated the two germline ends. Germline loops: CDR1 GTSNPN, CDR2 SVGIG (reference sequence). CDR3 size: 12 residues. The CDR3 DNA reads as TGTGCCTGGACACGTGGGCCAGGTGAAGCTTTCTTT. Translating it yields CAWTRGPGEAFF.

The sample holds a few counts of this clonotype. This chain uses TRBV2 with TRBJ1-6; the D gene is possibly TRBD1 (5 bases). CDR1 is SNHLY, CDR2 FYNNEI, per germline. The CDR3 loop spans 12 amino acids. With 5 bases removed from V and 9 bases from J, the gap between germline ends came to 8 bases. As DNA, the CDR3 is TGTGCCAGCAGTCGAGGGGCTTCACCCCTCCACTTT. It is translated as CASSRGASPLHF.

The table lists this clonotype with many counts. Written as DNA, the CDR3 is TGTGCCACCAGAGGGGGGCAGCACACTGAAGCTTTCTTT. This encodes CATRGGQHTEAFF. V and J are TRBV24-1 and TRBJ1-1, with a tentative D call TRBD1 (6 bases). Trimming took off 7 bases at V and 3 bases at J, with 11 bases between the two ends. The CDR3 runs 13 residues. Germline loops: CDR1 KGHDR, CDR2 SFDVKD.

In its sample, this clonotype was seen many times. J is TRBJ2-7 and V is TRBV28; 9 nucleotides match TRBD2. After removal of 10 bases from V and 2 bases from J, the junction contained 18 bases not matched to a gene. From germline, CDR1 is MDHEN and CDR2 SYDVKM. This CDR3 region has 17 residues. In nucleotides, the CDR3 is TGTGCCACAACCTCAGGAGCGGGAGGATTAAGCACCTACGAGCAGTACTTC. Translating gives CATTSGAGGLSTYEQYF.

The chain employs TRBV20-1 and TRBJ2-6; TRBD1 agrees at 8 bases. Germline V gene sequence: CDR1 DFQATT, CDR2 SNEGSKA (reference sequence). The CDR3 totals 14 residues. After removal of 4 bases from V and 2 bases from J, the junction contained 1 base not matched to a gene. In DNA form, the CDR3 reads TGCAGTGCTACAGGGGGCACTGGGGCCAACGTCCTGACTTTC. Translated: CSATGGTGANVLTF.

V and J are TRBV19 and TRBJ1-1, with D perhaps matching TRBD1 (5 bases). From germline, CDR1 is LNHDA and CDR2 SQIVND (reference sequence). This CDR3 region has 14 residues. Trimming took 6 bases from V and 3 from J, leaving 14 bases between them. CDR3: CASRKGGEYTEAFF. For the CDR3, the DNA is TGTGCCAGTAGGAAAGGAGGGGAGTACACTGAAGCTTTCTTT. The whole variable domain, filled in from reference TRBV19 and TRBJ1-1, reads DGGITQSPKYLFRKEGQNVTLSCEQNLNHDAMYWYRQDPGQGLRLIYYSQIVNDFQKGDIAEGYSVSREKKESFPLTVTSAQKNPTAFYLCASRKGGEYTEAFFGQGTRLTVV.

This clonotype was counted ten times or more. V and J are TRBV6-1 and TRBJ2-2; 9 nucleotides align to TRBD1. V shed 6 bases and J 1 base; nucleotides not matched to a gene: 6. Germline loops: CDR1 MNHNS, CDR2 SASEGT. This CDR3 spans 16 amino acids. CDR3 loop: CASSHRTGVNTGELFF. CDR3 nucleotide sequence: TGTGCCAGCAGCCATAGGACAGGGGTGAACACCGGGGAGCTGTTTTTT.